The sequence of this TCR beta chain was determined in a study of human T cells and chemical hapten exposure. For the study at large: How much TCR each sample yielded varied, mostly because pooled library volumes differed slightly.

In germline, CDR1 is MNHEY, CDR2 SMNVEV (reference sequence). The V end was cut by 6 bases, the J end by 2 bases, with 10 bases between. There are 14 residues in the CDR3. Findings and limits, study-wide: Once DPC sensitization occurred, TCRs above 1 in 1000 frequency showed no change.

Of note for this clonotype: Its antigen remains unknown.

As handled by the study authors: Sampled TCR counts reached a median of roughly 100,000 per sample, with values ranging from roughly 20,000 to 700,000. TCRdb reanalysed the 5' RACE reads using MiXCR and keeps one entry per CDR3 protein. The V and J calls follow TCRdb's processing rather than the paper's. This table has approximately 81,000 distinct CDR3 sequences, under 10% appearing once. It was unfractionated whole blood from which total RNA was extracted. This receptor was taken from a male donor in good health. The rearrangement joins TRBV27 to TRBJ2-2, with a weak D call TRBD1 (6 bases). The chain's CDR3 is CASRPGANTGELFF. CDR3 coding DNA: TGTGCCAGCAGACCAGGGGCCAACACCGGGGAGCTGTTTTTT.